The T cell receptor (beta chain) under discussion was sequenced for a study of T cell repertoires in cytomegalovirus infection. Study-level background: Public TCR beta signatures indicated both CMV infection and matching HLA type.

Germline lookup yields CDR1 MNHNY and CDR2 SVGAGI (reference sequence). V shed 2 bases and J 3 bases; nucleotides not matched to a gene: 11. The CDR3 runs to 17 residues. This clonotype appeared a few times. Its antigen remains unknown. TCRdb ran MiXCR on the reads and lists one entry per CDR3 protein. The data hold some 920,000 distinct CDR3 sequences, with around 30% observed a single time. Study-level findings and limits: Identification of carriers of CMV plus the relevant HLA was performed using cumulative public TCR beta family frequency. The response measured ex vivo was dominated by TCR beta clonotypes (HLA-C-restricted and CMV-specific).

Here the sequenced sample was cultured CD8+ T cells from PBMCs, taken from culture after CMV antigen stimulation. This chain connects TRBV6-6 to TRBJ1-2; TRBD1 matches at 8 bases. The clonotype was recovered from a human donor in good health (CMV status not recorded). Some clones in this sample may be carry-over from other donors' samples. CDR3 sequence: CASSYPWMDRVDYGYTF. Here the CDR3 DNA reads TGTGCCAGCAGTTACCCATGGATGGACAGGGTCGACTATGGCTACACCTTC.